The sequence of this T cell receptor (beta chain) was determined in a study of T cell repertoires in cytomegalovirus infection. Whole-study context: Recently identified HLA-C-restricted and well-studied HLA-B-restricted CMV epitopes were used. CMV infection plus the matching HLA type was flagged by public TCR beta signatures.

In the case of this clonotype: Its antigen remains unknown.

Points from the study as a whole: CMV carriers having the relevant HLA were flagged by cumulative public TCR beta family frequency. Ex vivo responses were dominated by HLA-C-restricted CMV-specific TCR beta clonotypes.

TCRdb ran MiXCR on the reads and lists one entry per CDR3 protein. The sample has tens of thousands of distinct CDR3 sequences, about 24% seen once. The sample was CD8+ T cells from cultured PBMCs, taken from culture after CMV antigen stimulation. The TCR sequence derives from a human donor in good health (CMV status not recorded). Some clones in this sample may be carry-over from other donors' samples.

CDR3 nucleotides: TGTGCCAGCAGTTTCGGGCTCCGGGTCAGGGGCCCCGGGGAGCTGTTTTTT. Protein sequence: CASSFGLRVRGPGELFF. This chain joins TRBV12-3 or TRBV12-4 and TRBJ2-2; D perhaps matches TRBD1 (6 bases). CDR3 length: 17 amino acids. The ends were cut back, 3 bases at V and 6 bases at J, with 20 bases in the middle.